Listed below are T cell receptor beta chains from one sample, sequenced in a study of beta chain features in type 1 diabetes. Method: immunoSEQ multiplex PCR; TCRdb's copy keeps in-frame clones and lacks some. Of about 230,000 clones listed, over 8.5% are singletons. Specimen: naive CD4+ T cells from blood. These receptors were taken from a young woman in good health. Both conserved end residues are part of each CDR3. Each record gives: clone size, J gene, D gene, V gene, CDR3 DNA, CDR3 protein. A D gene is named only where the DNA matches it firmly. Size tells how often a clone was seen (once, few, many) or the class of an expanded clone, and some rows leave it out.

NA | TRBJ2-3 | NA | TRBV6-6 | TGTGCCAGCATCCTTAGCGCGCTTGTCACAGATACGCAGTATTTT | CASILSALVTDTQYF
NA | TRBJ1-6 | TRBD1 | TRBV6-5 | TGTGCCAGCAGTGAGGACAGGGCTAATTCACCCCTCCACTTT | CASSEDRANSPLHF
few | TRBJ1-5 | NA | TRBV19 | TGTGCCAGTAGTTGGGCCCAGGGCAATCAGCCCCAGCATTTT | CASSWAQGNQPQHF
NA | TRBJ1-5 | NA | TRBV7-9 | TGTGCCAGCAGCTTAGCGGCGGGGAGGAATCAGCCCCAGCATTTT | CASSLAAGRNQPQHF
few | TRBJ2-4 | NA | TRBV30 | TGTGCCTGGAGTCAAGGCAGGGATAGAAACATTCAGTACTTC | CAWSQGRDRNIQYF
few | TRBJ1-3 | NA | TRBV6-1 | TGTGCCAGCACCACGGACATCGCTGGAAACACCATATATTTT | CASTTDIAGNTIYF
NA | TRBJ1-2 | TRBD1 | TRBV30 | TGTGCCTGGAGAAGGGACAGGGAGTATCACGATGGCTACACCTTC | CAWRRDREYHDGYTF
few | TRBJ1-1 | NA | TRBV30 | TGTGCCTGGAGGGAGCGAGGAGGTGCACCCTTTGAAGCTTTCTTT | CAWRERGGAPFEAFF
NA | TRBJ2-3 | NA | TRBV30 | TGTGCCCGACGGGCAGGGAGCACAGATACGCAGTATTTT | CARRAGSTDTQYF
NA | TRBJ2-3 | TRBD2 | TRBV5-1 | TGCGCCAGCAGCGTAGCCGGGACTAGCGGGAGATTAAGCACAGATACGCAGTATTTT | CASSVAGTSGRLSTDTQYF
once | TRBJ1-1 | NA | TRBV6-1 | TGTGCCAGCAGTGACAGGGGTGAAGCTTTCTTT | CASSDRGEAFF
few | TRBJ1-5 | NA | TRBV12-5 | TGTGCTAGTGGTCCCTTCGGGGGACGGAATCAGCCCCAGCATTTT | CASGPFGGRNQPQHF
NA | TRBJ2-2 | TRBD1 | TRBV5-6 | TGTGCCAGCAGCCCAACCGGGACAGTCACCGGGGAGCTGTTTTTT | CASSPTGTVTGELFF
NA | TRBJ2-3 | TRBD2 | TRBV10-3 | TGTGCCATCAGTGAGTCTCTAGGTAGCGGGATTACAGATACGCAGTATTTT | CAISESLGSGITDTQYF
few | TRBJ2-2 | TRBD2 | TRBV7-9 | TGTGCCAGCAGCTTTGGGCCTAGCGGGAACACCGGGGAGCTGTTTTTT | CASSFGPSGNTGELFF
few | TRBJ2-3 | NA | TRBV11-2 | TGTGCCAGCAGCTTAGATCTAACAGATACGCAGTATTTT | CASSLDLTDTQYF
few | TRBJ2-3 | NA | TRBV6-6 | TGTGCCAGCAGCACCGGGACACCTACAGATACGCAGTATTTT | CASSTGTPTDTQYF
NA | TRBJ2-1 | NA | TRBV5-1 | TGCGCCAGCAGCTTCCGCAATGAGCAGTTCTTC | CASSFRNEQFF
few | TRBJ1-5 | NA | TRBV5-1 | TGCGCCAGCAGAGACGGGGATCAGCCCCAGCATTTT | CASRDGDQPQHF
NA | TRBJ2-1 | TRBD2 | TRBV7-9 | TGTGCCAGCAGCTTAGGGAGGACTAGCGGGAGGTGGAAGTTCAATGAGCAGTTCTTC | CASSLGRTSGRWKFNEQFF
NA | TRBJ2-7 | TRBD1 | TRBV6-5 | TGTGCCAGCAGCCGGGACAGGAACTACGAGCAGTACTTC | CASSRDRNYEQYF
NA | TRBJ2-5 | NA | TRBV18 | TGTGCCAGCTCACCACTCGGGATTCAGGCCCAAGAGACCCAGTACTTC | CASSPLGIQAQETQYF
few | TRBJ2-3 | TRBD1 | TRBV4-2 | TGTGCCAGCAGCCAAGCGGACAGGGTCACAGATACGCAGTATTTT | CASSQADRVTDTQYF
NA | TRBJ2-3 | NA | TRBV29-1 | TGCAGCGTTGCGGAGCCCAGCTACACGCAGTATTTT | CSVAEPSYTQYF
NA | TRBJ2-1 | TRBD2 | TRBV5-1 | TGCGCCAGCAGCTTGGTTTCGGGAGGCCCGGGGGAGCAGTTCTTC | CASSLVSGGPGEQFF
few | TRBJ1-2 | TRBD1 | TRBV27 | TGTGCCAGCAGACCCCGACAGGGGGTTGTTGGCTACACCTTC | CASRPRQGVVGYTF
NA | TRBJ2-1 | TRBD1 | TRBV25-1 | TGTGCCAGCAGTGAATATAGGACAGGGGGCTACAATGAGCAGTTCTTC | CASSEYRTGGYNEQFF
once | TRBJ1-1 | NA | TRBV11-2 | TGTGCCAGCAGAAGTGACAGGACCCTCGAGATGAACACTGAAGCTTTCTTT | CASRSDRTLEMNTEAFF
few | TRBJ1-2 | NA | TRBV25-1 | TGTGCCAGCAGTGGTGGGGCCTATGGCTACACCTTC | CASSGGAYGYTF
NA | TRBJ2-3 | TRBD2 | TRBV9 | TGTGCCAGCAGCGAGAGCGGGAGGGGCGGCGCAGATACGCAGTATTTT | CASSESGRGGADTQYF
NA | TRBJ1-1 | NA | TRBV2 | TGTGCCAGCGTGGACAGACCGAACACTGAAGCTTTCTTT | CASVDRPNTEAFF
NA | TRBJ1-5 | TRBD1 | TRBV29-1 | TGCAGCGTTGGCGAGACAGGGCCCCCGGGTCAGCCCCAGCATTTT | CSVGETGPPGQPQHF